A selection of T cell receptor beta chains follows, all from one sample in a study of tumor and adjacent non-tumor tissue in lung cancer. TCRdb reprocessed the multiplex PCR reads with MiXCR, giving one entry per CDR3 protein. The table lists over 110,000 distinct CDR3 sequences, approximately 66% of them singletons, with 18% in the top ten. The sequenced sample was lung tumor tissue. Receptor source: a man aged 60-69 years with small cell lung cancer. Each CDR3 is given with its conserved first and last residue. The order of the fields is V gene, clone size, D gene, J gene, CDR3 protein, CDR3 DNA. A D gene is named only where the DNA matches it firmly. Expanded clones get a size class; other rows say once, few or many, or leave the size out.

>TRBV6-5|-|-|TRBJ1-6
CISSPGRLFYNSPLHF
TGTATCAGCAGTCCTGGACGGTTGTTCTATAATTCACCCCTCCACTTT
>TRBV20-1|-|-|TRBJ2-1
CSAAPSDSWNNEQFF
TGCAGTGCAGCCCCTAGTGATAGCTGGAACAATGAGCAGTTCTTC
>TRBV6-1|-|TRBD2|TRBJ2-1
CAIRPGTSGSTEQFF
TGTGCCATCAGACCCGGGACTAGCGGGAGCACAGAGCAGTTCTTC
>TRBV5-1|once|-|TRBJ2-3
CASRGIGTDTQYF
TGCGCCAGCCGTGGGATTGGGACAGATACGCAGTATTTT
>TRBV6-2/TRBV6-3|many|-|TRBJ2-3
CASSYSGQVPDTQYF
TGTGCCAGCAGTTACTCGGGGCAAGTCCCAGATACGCAGTATTTT
>TRBV20-1|-|-|TRBJ2-7
CSARDVLDPYEQYF
TGCAGTGCTAGAGATGTGTTAGACCCCTACGAGCAGTACTTC
>TRBV6-5|once|-|TRBJ2-7
CARRRYDEQYF
TGTGCCAGGCGAAGATATGACGAACAGTACTTC
>TRBV20-1|-|TRBD2|TRBJ2-3
CSARRTSWKDTQYF
TGCAGTGCTAGGAGGACTAGCTGGAAGGATACGCAGTATTTT
>TRBV20-1|-|-|TRBJ1-2
CSARGRTNYAYTF
TGCAGTGCTAGGGGACGGACTAACTATGCCTACACCTTC
>TRBV28|-|-|TRBJ2-7
CASSGGSTYEQYF
TGTGCCAGCAGTGGTGGTAGTACCTACGAGCAGTACTTC
>TRBV10-3|many|-|TRBJ2-3
CAIKVGGHTDTQYF
TGTGCCATCAAGGTGGGAGGCCACACAGATACGCAGTATTTT
>TRBV6-1|-|-|TRBJ2-2
CASSESSGWANTGELFF
TGTGCCAGCAGTGAATCGTCAGGCTGGGCGAACACCGGGGAGCTGTTTTTT
>TRBV12-3/TRBV12-4|-|-|TRBJ2-3
CASRATDTQYF
TGTGCCAGCAGGGCCACAGATACGCAGTATTTT
>TRBV12-3/TRBV12-4|-|-|TRBJ2-4
CVSSLVGLAKNIQNF
TGTGTCAGCAGTTTAGTGGGGTTAGCCAAAAACATTCAGAACTTC
>TRBV4-1|-|-|TRBJ2-5
CASSQGLIQETQYF
TGTGCCAGCAGCCAAGGACTAATACAAGAGACCCAGTACTTC
>TRBV11-2|once|-|TRBJ2-1
CASSLGCSYNEQVF
TGTGCCAGCAGCTTAGGCTGCTCCTACAATGAGCAGGTCTTC
>TRBV11-2|-|-|TRBJ2-1
CTSRPRSGIAEQFF
TGTACCAGCAGACCACGCTCAGGGATTGCTGAGCAGTTCTTC
>TRBV11-2|many|-|TRBJ2-1
CASSLSGYLDEQFF
TGTGCCAGCAGCTTGAGCGGCTACTTAGATGAGCAGTTCTTC
>TRBV12-3/TRBV12-4|-|TRBD1|TRBJ1-2
CASSLGDRSHGYIF
TGTGCCAGCAGTTTAGGGGACAGGAGTCATGGCTACATCTTC
>TRBV11-3|-|-|TRBJ2-7
CANSLTDGAYERYF
TGTGCCAACAGCTTGACCGACGGTGCCTACGAGCGGTACTTC
>TRBV11-1|-|TRBD2|TRBJ2-2
CPSGHGRLAGGGTGELFF
TGTCCCAGTGGCCACGGCCGGCTAGCGGGAGGGGGCACCGGGGAGCTGTTTTTT
>TRBV18|-|-|TRBJ2-6
CASSPDGRTSGANVLTF
TGTGCCAGCTCACCCGACGGAAGGACCTCTGGGGCCAACGTCCTGACTTTC